This T cell receptor (beta chain) emerged from a study of CD8 T cells in ankylosing spondylitis. Per the germline V gene, CDR1 is SGHKS and CDR2 is YYEKEE (reference sequence). The CDR3 runs to 15 residues. Whole-study results and caveats: Disease-linked clones reportedly concentrated significantly in matched ankylosing spondylitis synovial fluid.

With molecular barcodes, quantitative 5'-RACE was used to make the TCR beta libraries. TCRdb re-derived calls from the 5' RACE reads in MiXCR, one entry per CDR3 protein. The table includes approximately 90,000 distinct CDR3 sequences, 7.5% to 9% detected once. The table lists this clonotype with many counts. Antigen: not known. An end of the junction does not agree with germline; a read error may underlie this. The rearrangement joins TRBV5-5 to TRBJ2-4, with TRBD1 identical over 10 bases. What was sequenced was blood, either unsorted or a sorted T cell fraction (not recorded which). The clonotype originates from a male donor with ankylosing spondylitis or in good health (not recorded which). CDR3 amino acids: CASTLTGGEGNIQYF. CDR3 bases: TGTGCCAGCACCTTGACAGGGGGCGAAGGAAACATTCAGTACTTC.